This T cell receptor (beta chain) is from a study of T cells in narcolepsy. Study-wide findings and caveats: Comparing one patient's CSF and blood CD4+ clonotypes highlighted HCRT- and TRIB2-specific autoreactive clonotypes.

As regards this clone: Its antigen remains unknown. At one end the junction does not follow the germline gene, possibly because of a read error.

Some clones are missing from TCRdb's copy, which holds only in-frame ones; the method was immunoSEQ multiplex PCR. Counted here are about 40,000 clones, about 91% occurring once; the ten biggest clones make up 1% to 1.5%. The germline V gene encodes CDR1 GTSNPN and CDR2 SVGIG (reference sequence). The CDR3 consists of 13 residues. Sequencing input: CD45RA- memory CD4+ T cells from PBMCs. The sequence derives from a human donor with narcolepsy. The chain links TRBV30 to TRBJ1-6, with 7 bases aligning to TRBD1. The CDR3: CAGSPGQNSPLHF. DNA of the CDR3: TGTGCCGGGAGCCCGGGACAGAATTCACCCCTCCACTTT.